Following are 10 T cell receptor beta chains from one sample sequenced in a study of cytomegalovirus exposure and HLA in healthy donors. In the PCR, 60 Vbeta and 13 Jbeta primers were used. Clones were read by immunoSEQ multiplex PCR, and TCRdb kept only the in-frame ones, dropping some. The repertoire consists of 120,000 or so clones, with 83% occurring once and the leading ten covering over 15%. The sample taken for sequencing was PBMCs. These receptors were collected from a man between 18 and 29 years old in good health and CMV-seropositive.

The chain links TRBV9 to TRBJ1-6, with 8 bases aligning to TRBD1. The J segment lost 9 bases and the V segment lost 4 bases, leaving 9 bases of the junction unmatched. The CDR3 runs 15 residues. Germline-derived CDR1 and CDR2 are SGDLS and YYNGEE. CDR3 in DNA: TGTGCCAGCAGCAATGGACAGGGATTGGTTTCACCCCTCCACTTT. Protein product: CASSNGQGLVSPLHF.

This clone was detected once. The chain carries TRBV27 and TRBJ2-5; D is perhaps TRBD1 (5 bases). Trimming took 10 bases from V and 5 from J, leaving 20 bases between them. The CDR3 is 14 amino acids. Germline CDR1 MNHEY, CDR2 SMNVEV (reference sequence). The CDR3 nucleotides read TGTGCCATTACCCAAAGGCTGACAGACGAGACCCAGTACTTC. Protein product: CAITQRLTDETQYF.

This chain connects TRBV13 to TRBJ2-3; D uncertain. The ends were cut back, 4 bases at V and 0 bases at J, with 8 bases in the middle. Germline V gene data show CDR1 as PRHDT and CDR2 as FYEKMQ (reference sequence). This CDR3 is built from 14 residues. CDR3 residues: CASSYFSSTDTQYF. CDR3 DNA sequence: TGTGCCAGCAGCTATTTCTCTAGCACAGATACGCAGTATTTT.

In its sample, this clone was seen a few times. The CDR3 sequence: CATGTGVSNTEAFF. The CDR3 coding sequence is TGCGCCACCGGGACAGGGGTCTCGAACACTGAAGCTTTCTTT. V and J are TRBV5-1 and TRBJ1-1, with 10 bases aligning to TRBD1. V lost 9 bases, J lost 1 base, and 6 bases stayed unmatched. The CDR3 sequence is 14 residues long. Germline V CDR1 and CDR2: SGHRS, YFSETQ. Variable domain in full (rest from reference TRBV5-1 and TRBJ1-1): KAGVTQTPRYLIKTRGQQVTLSCSPISGHRSVSWYQQTPGQGLQFLFEYFSETQRNKGNFPGRFSGRQFSNSRSEMNVSTLELGDSALYLCATGTGVSNTEAFFGQGTRLTVV.

This chain's CDR3 is CASSLANPPGNRNTIYF. For the CDR3, the DNA is TGTGCCAGCAGTTTAGCCAATCCTCCGGGAAATAGAAACACCATATATTTT. The rearrangement links TRBV27 to TRBJ1-3, with D hard to call. The ends were cut back, 2 bases at V and 5 bases at J, with 19 bases in the middle. Germline loops: CDR1 MNHEY, CDR2 SMNVEV (reference sequence). The CDR3 has 17 residues.

This clone was counted once. The rearrangement links TRBV4-1 to TRBJ2-7, with 7 nucleotides matching TRBD2. This CDR3 spans 13 amino acids. Germline CDR1 reads MGHRA; CDR2 reads YSYEKL. Trimming took 0 bases from V and 5 from J; bases not matched to a gene: 1. The CDR3 DNA reads as TGCGCCAGCAGCCAAGAGCGGGGGAACGAGCAGTACTTC. It is translated as CASSQERGNEQYF.

The rearrangement links TRBV27 to TRBJ2-7; maybe TRBD2 (6 bases). The germline CDR1 and CDR2 sequences are MNHEY and SMNVEV (reference sequence). V lost 8 bases and J 0 bases, leaving 17 bases between the germline ends. This CDR3 is 15 amino acids long. The CDR3 is CASGRSLSSSYEQYF. CDR3 DNA sequence: TGTGCCAGCGGGAGGAGTCTATCCAGCTCCTACGAGCAGTACTTC.

This clone was detected once. The J gene is TRBJ2-6, the V gene TRBV11-2, with TRBD2 matching 7 bases. Germline V lookup: CDR1 SGHAT, CDR2 FQNNGV. This CDR3 region has 12 residues. With 4 bases clipped from V and 11 bases from J, the junction kept 2 bases outside the gene matches. In DNA form, the CDR3 reads TGTGCCAGCAGCTCCGCGGGAGACGTCCTGACTTTC. Protein: CASSSAGDVLTF. The variable domain in full, completed from reference TRBV11-2 and TRBJ2-6, reads EAGVAQSPRYKIIEKRQSVAFWCNPISGHATLYWYQQILGQGPKLLIQFQNNGVVDDSQLPKDRFSAERLKGVDSTLKIQPAKLEDSAVYLCASSSAGDVLTFGAGSRLTVL.

This clone was seen a single time. The V gene is TRBV19, the J gene TRBJ1-5; maybe TRBD1 (5 bases). Germline assignment: CDR1 LNHDA and CDR2 SQIVND (reference sequence). CDR3 length: 16 residues. V gave up 1 base and J gave up 7 bases, with 17 bases separating them. Here the CDR3 reads CASSIGRGWGGQPQHF. The CDR3 DNA follows: TGTGCCAGTAGTATAGGCCGGGGCTGGGGAGGGCAGCCCCAGCATTTT.

The J gene is TRBJ1-2, the V gene TRBV7-3; TRBD1 matches 11 bases. This CDR3 region has 14 residues. V was pared by 4 bases and J by 6 bases, with 4 bases of the junction left unmatched. Germline values: CDR1 SGHTA, CDR2 FQGTGA. The CDR3 DNA follows: TGTGCCAGCAGCTCGGGACAGGGGGGGGATGGCTACACCTTC. This translates into CASSSGQGGDGYTF.